These 25 T cell receptor beta chains were all obtained from the same sample, sequenced in a study of T-cell memory formation after mild COVID-19. TCRdb recomputed calls from the 5' RACE reads with MiXCR, one row per CDR3 protein. The sample yields around 250,000 distinct CDR3 sequences, approximately 15% seen once. What was sequenced was PBMCs or a T cell subset sorted from them (not recorded which). These receptors came from an adult woman who had mild COVID-19 (a few samples of this study predate the infection). Cell type and time point are not known.

This clonotype was detected ten times or more. This chain uses TRBV5-6 with TRBJ1-1; 7 bases fit TRBD1. The trim removed 0 bases at V and 4 bases at J, leaving 0 bases unmatched. CDR1 is SGHDT and CDR2 is YYEEEE in the germline V gene. The CDR3 length is 13 residues. The CDR3 nucleotides read TGTGCCAGCAGCTTGGACAGGGGCACTGAAGCTTTCTTT. Its protein product is CASSLDRGTEAFF.

This chain uses TRBV7-2 with TRBJ1-2; D remains ambiguous. V lost 1 base and J lost 8, with 14 bases in between. CDR1 is SGHTA, CDR2 FQGNSA, per germline. CDR3 length equals 14 residues. This CDR3 is CASSLELIRRGYTF. For the CDR3, the DNA is TGTGCCAGCAGCTTAGAGCTGATCAGACGGGGCTACACCTTC.

The J gene is TRBJ2-1, the V gene TRBV5-4, with TRBD2 matching 10 bases. Germline CDR1 and CDR2: SGHNT and YYREEE (reference sequence). The CDR3 is made up of 16 amino acids. V shed 4 bases and J 9 bases; nucleotides not matched to a gene: 13. The CDR3 protein is CASSLDPLAGVSEQFF. The CDR3 DNA sequence: TGTGCCAGCAGCCTGGACCCTCTAGCGGGGGTGTCTGAGCAGTTCTTC.

The rearrangement joins TRBV14 to TRBJ2-1; D assignment may be TRBD1 or TRBD2 (5 bases each). V lost 3 bases, J lost 9 bases, and 12 bases lay in between. The CDR3 is 13 residues long. CDR1 SGHDN and CDR2 FVKESK come from the germline V gene. This chain's CDR3 is CASSHLQGREQFF. The CDR3 DNA sequence: TGTGCCAGCAGCCATCTGCAGGGACGTGAGCAGTTCTTC.

This clonotype appeared a single time. DNA of the CDR3: TGCGCCAGCAGCTTGGCTAGCGGGGGGATATATGAGCAGTTCTTC. Its translation is CASSLASGGIYEQFF. The V gene is TRBV5-1, the J gene TRBJ2-1, with 11 bases matching TRBD2. The CDR3 consists of 15 residues. Per the germline V gene, CDR1 is SGHRS and CDR2 is YFSETQ. After removal of 0 bases from V and 8 bases from J, the junction contained 4 bases not matched to a gene.

At least ten counts were recorded for this clonotype. The chain couples TRBV7-9 to TRBJ2-7, with TRBD2 identical over 10 bases. The CDR3 loop spans 13 amino acids. With 6 bases clipped from V and 2 bases from J, the junction kept 1 base outside the gene matches. Germline V gives CDR1 SEHNR, CDR2 FQNEAQ (reference sequence). The CDR3 region has the DNA TGTGCCAGCAGTCTAGCGGGAGCCTACGAGCAGTACTTC. This translates into CASSLAGAYEQYF.

The rearrangement joins TRBV7-2 to TRBJ2-4; 15 nucleotides line up with TRBD2. Losses at the gene ends were 5 bases for V and 9 bases for J; bases not matched to a gene: 11. Per germline, CDR1 SGHTA and CDR2 FQGNSA. The length of the CDR3 is 17 residues. The CDR3 coding sequence is TGTGCCAGCAGCCCCAATGGACTAGCGGGAGGGAGGAGCATTCAGTACTTC. This encodes CASSPNGLAGGRSIQYF.

This clonotype has only a few counts. The CDR3 here is CASSPSDRNQETQYF. CDR3 sequence (DNA): TGTGCCAGTAGTCCATCCGACAGGAACCAAGAGACCCAGTACTTC. This rearrangement joins TRBV19 to TRBJ2-5, with D tentatively TRBD1 (6 bases). The CDR3 runs 15 residues. The V end lost 5 bases, the J end lost 0 bases, and 13 bases lay between the germline ends. Germline V lookup: CDR1 LNHDA, CDR2 SQIVND (reference sequence).

The chain joins TRBV29-1 to TRBJ2-5; a possible D gene is TRBD2 (6 bases). Germline-derived CDR1 and CDR2 are SQVTM and ANQGSEA. V dropped 3 bases and J dropped 5 bases, with 10 bases sitting between them. This CDR3 is 12 amino acids long. The CDR3 DNA is TGCAGCGTTGAGGATGGGGGGGAGACCCAGTACTTC. Amino acid sequence: CSVEDGGETQYF.

CDR3 sequence: CASSPTNVRVTEAFF. Here the CDR3 DNA reads TGTGCCAGCTCACCAACGAACGTACGGGTTACTGAAGCTTTCTTT. The chain combines TRBV18 with TRBJ1-1; no clear D gene. The CDR3 has 15 amino acids. Trimming removed 2 bases from V and 5 bases from J, with 15 bases in between. Germline CDR1 reads KGHSH; CDR2 reads LQKENI.

This clonotype was detected only a few times. This CDR3 is CASSYTGTGRGYF. DNA for the CDR3: TGTGCCAGCAGCTATACCGGGACAGGCCGGGGGTATTTT. This rearrangement joins TRBV7-9 to TRBJ2-3; 8 bases fit TRBD1. Germline CDR1 reads SEHNR; CDR2 reads FQNEAQ (reference sequence). CDR3 length equals 13 residues. Trimming cost V 4 bases and J 14 bases; bases outside gene matches: 11.

The chain couples TRBV7-2 to TRBJ1-2; D might be TRBD1 (5 bases). V dropped 5 bases and J dropped 4 bases, with 14 bases sitting between them. The CDR3 loop spans 14 amino acids. Germline V lookup: CDR1 SGHTA, CDR2 FQGNSA. The DNA for the CDR3 is TGTGCCAGCAGCCCCACGGGGGAGCCCTATGGCTACACCTTC. Translated, it gives CASSPTGEPYGYTF.

This chain connects TRBV18 to TRBJ2-5; perhaps TRBD1 as D (6 bases). The germline V and J ends were trimmed by 2 bases and 2 bases, with 9 bases remaining between them. The germline V gene encodes CDR1 KGHSH and CDR2 LQKENI. The CDR3 runs 14 residues. The CDR3 nucleotides read TGTGCCAGCTCACCAGACAGGAATCAAGAGACCCAGTACTTC. It codes for CASSPDRNQETQYF. Full variable domain (remainder filled in from reference TRBV18 and TRBJ2-5): NAGVMQNPRHLVRRRGQEARLRCSPMKGHSHVYWYRQLPEEGLKFMVYLQKENIIDESGMPKERFSAEFPKEGPSILRIQQVVRGDSAAYFCASSPDRNQETQYFGPGTRLLVL.

The chain uses TRBV10-3 and TRBJ1-2; D remains unclear. The CDR3 extends over 13 amino acids. Germline V lookup: CDR1 ENHRY, CDR2 SYGVKD. The V end lost 11 bases, the J end lost 4 bases, and 17 bases lay between the germline ends. The CDR3 loop reads CAVKAQEAYGYTF. CDR3 DNA sequence: TGTGCCGTAAAAGCCCAGGAGGCCTATGGCTACACCTTC.

This chain joins TRBV29-1 and TRBJ1-6; the D gene is possibly TRBD1 (5 bases). CDR3 length: 12 residues. V lost 4 bases and J lost 13, with 14 bases in between. Germline assignment: CDR1 SQVTM and CDR2 ANQGSEA. The CDR3 DNA follows: TGCAGCGTTGTATTCCAGGGAGGCCCCCTCCACTTT. As protein: CSVVFQGGPLHF.

There are a few counts of this clonotype. V gene TRBV10-3 combines with J gene TRBJ2-2; no reliable D call. The CDR3 contains 14 residues. Germline V CDR1 and CDR2: ENHRY, SYGVKD. Trimming removed 4 bases from V and 2 bases from J, with 8 bases in between. DNA of the CDR3: TGTGCCATCAGTGGGAGCAGCAACACCGGGGAGCTGTTTTTT. Its translation is CAISGSSNTGELFF.

In nucleotides, the CDR3 is TGTGCCAGCAGCTCTACTAGCACTAGCACAGATACGCAGTATTTT. Translation: CASSSTSTSTDTQYF. V gene TRBV7-2 combines with J gene TRBJ2-3, with a possible D match to TRBD2 (6 bases). There are 15 residues in the CDR3. V lost 4 bases, J lost 0 bases, and 11 bases lay in between. CDR1 SGHTA and CDR2 FQGNSA come from the germline V gene.

This clonotype was found a few times. The chain carries TRBV4-1 and TRBJ1-5; D may be TRBD1 (5 bases). The CDR3 spans 15 residues. Germline V CDR1 and CDR2: MGHRA, YSYEKL. V was cut by 5 bases and J by 6 bases, with 17 bases left in between. DNA of the CDR3: TGCGCCAGCAGCTTACTACCGGGGGAGGGTCAGCCCCAGCATTTT. Translating gives CASSLLPGEGQPQHF.

The gene calls are TRBV3-1 and TRBJ2-6; D ambiguous. The germline CDR1 and CDR2 sequences are LGHDT and YNNKEL (reference sequence). The V gene lost 1 base and the J gene lost 5 bases, with 9 bases spanning the gap. The CDR3 runs 15 residues. The CDR3: CASSQGRVRANVLTF. For the CDR3, the DNA is TGTGCCAGCAGCCAAGGAAGGGTACGGGCCAACGTCCTGACTTTC.

The chain is built from TRBV24-1 and TRBJ2-5, with TRBD1 as a possible D gene (5 bases). In germline, CDR1 is KGHDR, CDR2 SFDVKD. CDR3 size: 14 residues. The ends were cut back, 4 bases at V and 6 bases at J, with 14 bases in the middle. The CDR3 DNA reads as TGTGCCACCAGTGACCGGCAGGGTATGCAGACCCAGTACTTC. Encoded protein: CATSDRQGMQTQYF.

The chain has TRBV4-2 and TRBJ1-2; 9 bases line up with TRBD1. Losses at the gene ends were 1 base for V and 7 bases for J; bases not matched to a gene: 7. CDR1 is LGHNA, CDR2 YNFKEQ, per germline. The CDR3 is 15 residues long. CDR3 sequence: CASSQAGQGASGYTF. The CDR3 DNA is TGTGCCAGCAGCCAAGCGGGACAGGGAGCTTCTGGCTACACCTTC.

This sequence joins TRBV10-3 and TRBJ1-1; no reliable D call. The CDR3 loop spans 12 amino acids. From germline, CDR1 is ENHRY and CDR2 SYGVKD. Trimming cost V 8 bases and J 1 base, with 8 bases left between them. CDR3 bases: TGTGCCATCGCGTCGCCGAACACTGAAGCTTTCTTT. Its protein is CAIASPNTEAFF.

This clonotype was observed a handful of times. CDR3 amino acids: CASSRWTNEQFF. The CDR3 region has the DNA TGTGCCAGCAGCCGGTGGACCAATGAGCAGTTCTTC. This chain connects TRBV7-9 to TRBJ2-1; the D is unclear. Germline V lookup: CDR1 SEHNR, CDR2 FQNEAQ (reference sequence). V was pared by 5 bases and J by 6 bases, with 8 bases between. The CDR3 totals 12 residues.

CDR3 residues: CASSLRDRMYNEQFF. CDR3 nucleotide sequence: TGTGCCAGCAGCTTAAGGGACAGGATGTACAATGAGCAGTTCTTC. V usage is TRBV7-3 and J usage is TRBJ2-1, with 8 positions matching TRBD1. The CDR3 length is 15 residues. Germline V lookup: CDR1 SGHTA, CDR2 FQGTGA. Germline trimming cut 1 base from V and 4 bases from J; bases unmatched to any gene: 3.

J is TRBJ1-2 and V is TRBV18; D remains unclear. The CDR3 is 13 amino acids. Germline V gives CDR1 KGHSH, CDR2 LQKENI. V was clipped by 4 bases and J by 4 bases, with 10 bases between them. The CDR3 DNA reads TGTGCCAGCTCACTCACCCTAAGCTATGGCTACACCTTC. As protein: CASSLTLSYGYTF.